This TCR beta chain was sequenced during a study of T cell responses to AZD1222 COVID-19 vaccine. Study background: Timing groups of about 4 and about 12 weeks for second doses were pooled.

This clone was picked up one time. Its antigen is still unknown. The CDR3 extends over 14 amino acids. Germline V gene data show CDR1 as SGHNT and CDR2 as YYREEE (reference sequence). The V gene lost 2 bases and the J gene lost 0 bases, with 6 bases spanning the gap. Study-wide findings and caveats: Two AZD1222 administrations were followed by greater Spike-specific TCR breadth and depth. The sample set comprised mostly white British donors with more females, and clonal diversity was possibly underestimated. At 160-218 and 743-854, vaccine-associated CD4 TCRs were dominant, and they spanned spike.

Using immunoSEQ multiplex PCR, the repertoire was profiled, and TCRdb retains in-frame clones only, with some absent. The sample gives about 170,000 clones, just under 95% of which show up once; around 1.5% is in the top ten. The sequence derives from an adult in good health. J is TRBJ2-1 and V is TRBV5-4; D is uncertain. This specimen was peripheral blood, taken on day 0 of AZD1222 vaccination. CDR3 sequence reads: CASSLRTSYNEQFF. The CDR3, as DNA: TGTGCCAGCAGCTTAAGGACCTCCTACAATGAGCAGTTCTTC.